The next 15 T cell receptor beta chains were all read from a single sample in a study of identical twins. Via MiXCR, TCRdb re-called the 5' RACE reads, giving one row per CDR3 protein. This table has 200,000 to 250,000 distinct CDR3 sequences, 5.5% to 8% appearing once. These data were also filed under a second study, of yellow fever vaccine responses in identical twins.

Sample: memory (CD45RO+) T cells sorted from blood. Receptors originate from a woman between 18 and 29 years old in good health.

This clonotype was counted between two and nine times. The chain recombines TRBV6-1 with TRBJ2-2, with 7 bases identical to TRBD1. CDR1 MNHNS and CDR2 SASEGT come from the germline V gene. The CDR3 length is 16 residues. Trimming cost V 4 bases and J 3 bases; bases outside gene matches: 8. CDR3 nucleotides: TGTGCCAGCAGTGGTCACAGGGGTGGTTACACCGGGGAGCTGTTTTTT. Amino acid sequence: CASSGHRGGYTGELFF.

This clonotype was seen a handful of times. The CDR3 protein is CASSQVSLAGRYNEQFF. CDR3 sequence (DNA): TGTGCCAGCAGCCAAGTGTCCCTAGCGGGTCGCTACAATGAGCAGTTCTTC. This chain joins TRBV14 and TRBJ2-1, with 8 bases matching TRBD2. The CDR3 is made up of 17 amino acids. CDR1 and CDR2 from the germline V gene are SGHDN and FVKESK. Trimming removed 1 base from V and 3 bases from J; junction bases left unmatched: 8.

This clonotype appeared a few times. The chain recombines TRBV9 with TRBJ1-1, with D possibly TRBD1 on 6 matching bases. The germline gives CDR1 SGDLS, CDR2 YYNGEE. Trimming removed 0 bases at V and 8 bases at J, with 11 bases between. The length of the CDR3 is 13 residues. This CDR3 is CASSVEGQHEAFF. CDR3 coding DNA: TGTGCCAGCAGCGTAGAAGGACAGCACGAAGCTTTCTTT.

V is TRBV12-3 or TRBV12-4 and J is TRBJ2-2; D is ambiguous. Deletions cut 6 bases from V and 7 bases from J, with 12 bases between. The CDR3 totals 13 residues. The CDR3 reads CASRLTVNGELFF. As DNA, the CDR3 is TGTGCCAGCAGGCTTACAGTTAACGGGGAGCTGTTTTTT.

This clonotype was found many times. This chain joins TRBV10-3 and TRBJ2-1; D unresolved. CDR3 length equals 12 residues. Germline V gene data show CDR1 as ENHRY and CDR2 as SYGVKD. V dropped 11 bases and J dropped 7 bases, with 15 bases sitting between them. The CDR3 bases are TGTGCCGCCCACGGCGGCCAGAATGAGCAGTTCTTC. Amino acids: CAAHGGQNEQFF.

This clonotype was counted only a few times. The chain joins TRBV2 to TRBJ1-1; no definite D call. With 6 bases removed from V and 2 bases from J, the gap between germline ends came to 13 bases. Germline lookup yields CDR1 SNHLY and CDR2 FYNNEI. The CDR3 extends over 14 amino acids. CDR3 sequence reads: CASRRESGNTEAFF. CDR3 coding DNA: TGTGCCAGCAGACGAGAATCGGGAAACACTGAAGCTTTCTTT.

A few counts support this clonotype. This CDR3 is CASSPPGTGVRGFTEAFF. DNA of the CDR3: TGTGCCAGCAGCCCCCCAGGGACAGGGGTCCGAGGATTCACTGAAGCTTTCTTT. The chain links TRBV3-1 to TRBJ1-1, with 10 bases lining up with TRBD1. This CDR3 is 18 amino acids long. Germline V lookup: CDR1 LGHDT, CDR2 YNNKEL (reference sequence). Losses at the gene ends were 4 bases for V and 4 bases for J; bases not matched to a gene: 15.

The rearrangement links TRBV6-5 to TRBJ2-1; D may match TRBD1 or TRBD2 (7 bases each). The germline CDR1 and CDR2 sequences are MNHEY and SVGAGI. The CDR3 has 14 amino acids. The V end was cut by 4 bases, the J end by 6 bases, with 13 bases between. In DNA, the CDR3 is TGTGCCAGCAGTTGGGTCAGGGGGGGCAATGAGCAGTTCTTC. Its protein is CASSWVRGGNEQFF.

This clonotype was counted only a few times. The chain joins TRBV6-5 to TRBJ2-1; D may be TRBD2 (5 bases). The V gene's germline CDR1 is MNHEY and CDR2 SVGAGI. V was pared by 4 bases and J by 12 bases, with 13 bases between. The length of the CDR3 is 12 residues. DNA of the CDR3: TGTGCCAGCAGTTCCGACTATCTGCGGCAGTTCTTC. Translated, it gives CASSSDYLRQFF.

In this sample, this clonotype turned up many times. The chain is built from TRBV14 and TRBJ2-1; D gene unclear. This CDR3 is 16 amino acids long. In germline, CDR1 is SGHDN, CDR2 FVKESK. Trimming removed 1 base at V and 3 bases at J, with 13 bases between. The CDR3 reads CASSQVGVPYYNEQFF. CDR3 in DNA: TGTGCCAGCAGCCAAGTAGGCGTACCTTACTACAATGAGCAGTTCTTC.

This clonotype was seen only a few times. The chain has TRBV20-1 and TRBJ2-1; 9 nucleotides match TRBD2. The V gene end was trimmed by 5 bases and the J gene end by 7 bases; junction bases not matched to a gene: 12. The CDR3 sequence is 15 residues long. Germline lookup yields CDR1 DFQATT and CDR2 SNEGSKA (reference sequence). The CDR3 region is CSAARTSALRNEQFF. CDR3 sequence (DNA): TGCAGTGCTGCAAGGACTAGCGCCCTGAGGAATGAGCAGTTCTTC.

The V call is TRBV12-3 or TRBV12-4, the J call TRBJ2-1; no clear D. V was cut by 3 bases and J by 7 bases, with 7 bases left in between. The CDR3 is made up of 12 amino acids. For the CDR3, the DNA is TGTGCCAGCAGTTTCGGTAGAAATGAGCAGTTCTTC. Protein: CASSFGRNEQFF.

This clonotype has a count of ten or more. This chain uses TRBV12-3 or TRBV12-4 with TRBJ2-3; D gene ambiguous. Trimming cost V 8 bases and J 0 bases, with 12 bases left between them. The CDR3 spans 14 residues. The CDR3 DNA is TGTGCCAGCGGTCCGGGCTGGAGCACAGATACGCAGTATTTT. It encodes CASGPGWSTDTQYF.

The rearrangement uses TRBV4-1 and TRBJ1-4; TRBD1 matches 9 bases. CDR1 is MGHRA, CDR2 YSYEKL, per germline. The CDR3 is 15 amino acids. The V gene end was trimmed by 1 base and the J gene end by 7 bases; junction bases not matched to a gene: 4. This chain's CDR3 is CASSQGDREGEKLFF. CDR3 DNA: TGCGCCAGCAGCCAAGGGGACAGGGAGGGTGAAAAACTGTTTTTT.

V is TRBV10-3 and J is TRBJ2-5; 10 bases map to TRBD2. The CDR3 is 14 amino acids. Germline lookup yields CDR1 ENHRY and CDR2 SYGVKD. Germline trimming cut 11 bases from V and 2 bases from J; bases unmatched to any gene: 8. CDR3: CAAKGAGGQETQYF. Written as DNA, the CDR3 is TGTGCCGCCAAGGGAGCGGGGGGGCAAGAGACCCAGTACTTC.